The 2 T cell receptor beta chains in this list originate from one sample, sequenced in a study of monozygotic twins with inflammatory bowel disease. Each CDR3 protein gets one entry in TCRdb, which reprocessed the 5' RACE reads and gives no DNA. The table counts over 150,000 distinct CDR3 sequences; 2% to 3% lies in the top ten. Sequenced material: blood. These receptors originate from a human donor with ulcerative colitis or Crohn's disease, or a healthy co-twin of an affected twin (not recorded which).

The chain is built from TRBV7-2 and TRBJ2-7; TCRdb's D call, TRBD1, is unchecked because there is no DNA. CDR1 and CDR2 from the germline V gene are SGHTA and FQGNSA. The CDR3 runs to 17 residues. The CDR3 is CASSLGTGGHSSYEQHF.

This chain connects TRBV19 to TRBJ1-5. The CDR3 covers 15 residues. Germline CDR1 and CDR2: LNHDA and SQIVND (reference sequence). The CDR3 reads CASSTKTLNWAPQHF. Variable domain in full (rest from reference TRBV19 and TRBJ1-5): DGGITQSPKYLFRKEGQNVTLSCEQNLNHDAMYWYRQDPGQGLRLIYYSQIVNDFQKGDIAEGYSVSREKKESFPLTVTSAQKNPTAFYLCASSTKTLNWAPQHFGDGTRLSIL.